This TCR beta chain was obtained from a study of blood T cells in healthy people across ages. A sample-barcoded 5' primer and a J-beta primer mix were used in a second PCR of roughly 7 to 11 cycles. Every single cDNA molecule received a tag from a template-switch adaptor with 12 random nucleotides. TCRdb analysed the 5' RACE reads with MiXCR anew, one entry per CDR3 protein. The top ten clones hold around 0.75% of a sample with around 1,000,000 distinct CDR3 sequences, less than 25% of them seen once. V lost 4 bases and J 2 bases, leaving 12 bases between the germline ends. CDR1 is DFQATT, CDR2 SNEGSKA, per germline (reference sequence). The CDR3 runs to 13 residues. Donor samples were obtained from healthy Caucasian individuals from Russia, aged 6 to 90. These records were also assigned to another study, of T cells of mothers and their children. In that study: Nine systemically healthy Caucasian donors: three mothers, six children. It was related mother-child pairs that showed slightly higher overlap than unrelated pairs, without reaching significance.

The TCR sequence derives from a girl aged 2 to 10 in good health. The chain uses TRBV20-1 and TRBJ2-7, with D possibly being TRBD2 (7 bases). The sequenced material came from blood. This CDR3 is CSANGGAAYEQYF. The CDR3 DNA sequence: TGCAGTGCTAATGGGGGGGCCGCCTACGAGCAGTACTTC.